This T cell receptor (beta chain) emerged from a study of T-cell memory formation after mild COVID-19. Germline V lookup: CDR1 DFQATT, CDR2 SNEGSKA (reference sequence). The CDR3 length is 11 residues. Trimming took 0 bases from V and 6 from J, leaving 5 bases between them. MiXCR, run by TCRdb on the 5' RACE reads, gives a single entry per CDR3 protein. The table has about 210,000 distinct CDR3 sequences, under 12% seen once. The origin of this receptor is a man aged 18 to 29 who had mild COVID-19 (a few samples of this study predate the infection). Cell type and time point are not known. This chain connects TRBV20-1 to TRBJ1-2; D is undetermined. The sample comprised PBMCs or a T cell subset sorted from them (not recorded which). The CDR3 protein is CSAREGDGYTF. CDR3 nucleotides: TGCAGTGCTAGAGAGGGTGATGGCTACACCTTC.